This paragraph covers one T cell receptor beta chain sequence. No antigen is known for it. This sample was included in a study of T cell responses to AZD1222 COVID-19 vaccine. Study outcomes and limitations: Baseline seropositivity characterized only six AZD1222 recipients.

This table comes from immunoSEQ multiplex PCR, and its TCRdb copy is limited to in-frame clones, with some not included. The table has under 150,000 clones, about 93% seen once; the top ten hold 5.4%. This sequence was found in an adult in good health. This sample comprised peripheral blood, obtained on day 0 of AZD1222 vaccination.

CDR3 DNA: TGCGCCAGCAGCGACGGGACAAATCAGGCCGAGCAGTACTTC. This sequence encodes CASSDGTNQAEQYF. The rearrangement links TRBV5-1 to TRBJ2-7; weak D call: TRBD1 (6 bases). The CDR3 covers 14 residues. The germline V gene has CDR1 SGHRS and CDR2 YFSETQ. The V gene lost 4 bases and the J gene lost 6 bases, with 17 bases spanning the gap.